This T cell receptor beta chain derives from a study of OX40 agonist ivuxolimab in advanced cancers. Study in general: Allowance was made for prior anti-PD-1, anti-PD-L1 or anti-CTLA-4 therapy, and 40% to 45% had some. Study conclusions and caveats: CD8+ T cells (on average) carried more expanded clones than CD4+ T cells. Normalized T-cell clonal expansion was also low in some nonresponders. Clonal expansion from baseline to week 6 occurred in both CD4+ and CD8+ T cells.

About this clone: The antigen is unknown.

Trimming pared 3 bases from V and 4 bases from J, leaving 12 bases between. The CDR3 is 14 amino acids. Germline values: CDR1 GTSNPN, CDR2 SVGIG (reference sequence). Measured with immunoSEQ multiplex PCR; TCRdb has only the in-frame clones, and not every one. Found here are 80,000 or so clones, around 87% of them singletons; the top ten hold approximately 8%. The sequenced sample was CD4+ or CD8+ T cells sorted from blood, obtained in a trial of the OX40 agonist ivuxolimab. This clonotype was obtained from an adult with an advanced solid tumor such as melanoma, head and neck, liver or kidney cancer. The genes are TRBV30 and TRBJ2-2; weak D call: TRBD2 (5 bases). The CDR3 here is CAWRWGASTGELFF. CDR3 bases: TGTGCCTGGAGGTGGGGAGCGAGCACCGGGGAGCTGTTTTTT.